This TCR beta chain was sequenced during a study of cytomegalovirus exposure and HLA in healthy donors. The donors belonged to the approximately 110-subject validation cohort, separate from the approximately 700-subject first cohort. Notes on the study in general: The study listed 150 to 200 cytomegalovirus-associated TCR beta chains.

As for this clone: The target antigen is unknown.

Germline values: CDR1 LNHDA, CDR2 SQIVND (reference sequence). The V gene lost 4 bases and the J gene lost 5 bases, with 14 bases spanning the gap. The CDR3 has 15 residues. Clones were sequenced by immunoSEQ multiplex PCR, and TCRdb holds only the in-frame ones, with some missing. Of some 73,000 clones listed, over 85% were seen once; the top ten hold around 4%. The sample taken for sequencing was PBMCs. The chain links TRBV19 to TRBJ1-4; D perhaps matches TRBD1 (6 bases). This sequence was found in a young woman in good health and CMV-seropositive. In DNA form, the CDR3 reads TGTGCCAGTAGTACCCAGACAGGTCTAAATGAAAAACTGTTTTTT. It codes for CASSTQTGLNEKLFF.